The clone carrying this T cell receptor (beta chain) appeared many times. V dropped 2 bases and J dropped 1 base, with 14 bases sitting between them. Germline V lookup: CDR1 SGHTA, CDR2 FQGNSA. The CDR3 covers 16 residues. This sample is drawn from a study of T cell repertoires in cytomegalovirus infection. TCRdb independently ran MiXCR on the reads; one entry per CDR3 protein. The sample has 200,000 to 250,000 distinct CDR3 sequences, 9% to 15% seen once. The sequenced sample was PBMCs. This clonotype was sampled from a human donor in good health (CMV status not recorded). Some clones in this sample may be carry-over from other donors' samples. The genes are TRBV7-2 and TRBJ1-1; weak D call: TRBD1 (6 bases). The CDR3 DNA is TGTGCCAGCAGCTTAAGCCATGACAGGCGGAACACTGAAGCTTTCTTT. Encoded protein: CASSLSHDRRNTEAFF. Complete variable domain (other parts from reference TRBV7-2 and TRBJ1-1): GAGVSQSPSNKVTEKGKDVELRCDPISGHTALYWYRQSLGQGLEFLIYFQGNSAPDKSGLPSDRFSAERTGGSVSTLTIQRTQQEDSAVYLCASSLSHDRRNTEAFFGQGTRLTVV.